This T cell receptor (beta chain) was sequenced during a study of OX40 agonist ivuxolimab in advanced cancers. Deletions cut 5 bases from V and 0 bases from J, with 11 bases between. The CDR3 is made up of 14 amino acids. The germline gives CDR1 PRHDT, CDR2 FYEKMQ (reference sequence). Profiling relied on immunoSEQ multiplex PCR, and the TCRdb table lists in-frame clones only, not all of them. The table lists about 13,000 clones, 65% to 70% of them singletons. V is TRBV13 and J is TRBJ2-7; D perhaps matches TRBD1 (6 bases). Sequencing used CD4+ or CD8+ T cells sorted from blood, obtained in a trial of the OX40 agonist ivuxolimab. This TCR derives from an adult with an advanced solid tumor such as melanoma, head and neck, liver or kidney cancer. This CDR3 reads CASSTRGSSYEQYF. The CDR3 DNA reads TGTGCCAGCAGCACCAGGGGTAGCTCCTACGAGCAGTACTTC.